Listed here are 10 T cell receptor beta chains from one sample, sequenced in a study of blood T cells in healthy people across ages. PCR was performed a second time for about 6 to 12 cycles using a sample-barcoded 5' primer and a J-beta primer mix. A single record per CDR3 protein comes from TCRdb applying MiXCR to the 5' RACE reads. The sample shows 1 million to 1.2 million distinct CDR3 sequences, around two fifths of them seen only once. Sequenced material: blood. The receptors come from a man aged 18 to 29 in good health.

CDR3 region: CASSPSLGGSDEQFF. The CDR3 nucleotides read TGTGCCAGCAGCCCAAGCCTCGGGGGCAGCGATGAGCAGTTCTTC. The V and J genes are TRBV12-3 or TRBV12-4 and TRBJ2-1, with D perhaps given as TRBD1 or TRBD2 (6 bases each). V was trimmed by 6 bases and J by 8 bases, leaving 20 bases between them. This CDR3 spans 15 amino acids.

The chain links TRBV20-1 to TRBJ2-2; D not certain. V was trimmed by 3 bases and J by 7 bases, leaving 12 bases between them. Germline-derived CDR1 and CDR2 are DFQATT and SNEGSKA (reference sequence). The CDR3 covers 13 residues. DNA for the CDR3: TGCAGTGCTAGCACGAGGCCAGGCGGGGAGCTGTTTTTT. This gives the protein CSASTRPGGELFF.

The chain has TRBV11-2 and TRBJ2-1; TRBD2 matches 11 bases. V shed 6 bases, J shed 4 bases, and the junction held 5 bases outside the gene matches. CDR1 and CDR2 from the germline V gene are SGHAT and FQNNGV. This CDR3 is built from 15 residues. Written as DNA, the CDR3 is TGTGCCAGCAGTTCACTAGCGGGGGATTACAATGAGCAGTTCTTC. Residues: CASSSLAGDYNEQFF.

This clonotype was observed a few times. The chain carries TRBV20-1 and TRBJ2-1; 9 nucleotides agree with TRBD2. The CDR3 covers 16 residues. V shed 5 bases, J shed 5 bases, and the junction held 13 bases outside the gene matches. In germline, CDR1 is DFQATT, CDR2 SNEGSKA (reference sequence). CDR3 sequence (DNA): TGCAGTGCTTATCTGCCGGGACTAGCTCCCAACAATGAGCAGTTCTTC. As protein: CSAYLPGLAPNNEQFF.

In its sample, this clonotype was seen a few times. The genes are TRBV3-1 and TRBJ1-1, with D unclear. Trimming stripped 1 base from V and 3 bases from J, with 12 bases between. This CDR3 is 15 amino acids long. Per the germline V gene, CDR1 is LGHDT and CDR2 is YNNKEL (reference sequence). This CDR3 is CASSQGGLGYTEAFF. The CDR3 coding sequence is TGTGCCAGCAGCCAAGGGGGTTTGGGGTACACTGAAGCTTTCTTT.

This clonotype was detected a few times. CDR3 DNA: TGCGCCAGCATCCAAACGCCCATGAACACCGGGGAGCTGTTTTTT. This sequence encodes CASIQTPMNTGELFF. The chain recombines TRBV5-1 with TRBJ2-2; D gene uncertain. This CDR3 contains 15 residues. V was cut by 6 bases and J by 1 base, with 13 bases left in between. Germline V gene sequence: CDR1 SGHRS, CDR2 YFSETQ. Based on the CDR3 plus reference TRBV5-1 and TRBJ2-2, the full variable domain is KAGVTQTPRYLIKTRGQQVTLSCSPISGHRSVSWYQQTPGQGLQFLFEYFSETQRNKGNFPGRFSGRQFSNSRSEMNVSTLELGDSALYLCASIQTPMNTGELFFGEGSRLTVL.

As DNA, the CDR3 is TGTGCCAGTAGTGGGACGGAGGCCAAAAACATTCAGTACTTC. It yields the protein CASSGTEAKNIQYF. V and J are TRBV19 and TRBJ2-4; possibly TRBD1 or TRBD2 for D (5 bases each). V was shortened by 5 bases and J by 1 base, with 9 bases between the two germline ends. From germline, CDR1 is LNHDA and CDR2 SQIVND (reference sequence). The CDR3 spans 14 residues. Based on the CDR3 plus reference TRBV19 and TRBJ2-4, the full variable domain is DGGITQSPKYLFRKEGQNVTLSCEQNLNHDAMYWYRQDPGQGLRLIYYSQIVNDFQKGDIAEGYSVSREKKESFPLTVTSAQKNPTAFYLCASSGTEAKNIQYFGAGTRLSVL.

The chain has TRBV6-1 and TRBJ1-1; D gene uncertain. Trimming shortened V by 11 bases and J by 2 bases, and 15 bases separated the two germline ends. Germline lookup yields CDR1 MNHNS and CDR2 SASEGT. CDR3 size: 13 residues. The CDR3 loop is CAARHTSNTEAFF. In nucleotides, the CDR3 is TGTGCCGCAAGGCACACAAGTAACACTGAAGCTTTCTTT.

This clonotype was detected only a few times. The genes are TRBV7-9 and TRBJ2-3, with 7 bases fitting TRBD1. With V trimmed by 4 bases and J by 0 bases, 10 bases remained unmatched. Germline CDR1 SEHNR, CDR2 FQNEAQ (reference sequence). The CDR3 is made up of 17 amino acids. The CDR3 nucleotides read TGTGCCAGCAGCTCCGACCAGGGGGTACGAAGCACAGATACGCAGTATTTT. As protein: CASSSDQGVRSTDTQYF.

This clonotype was seen a handful of times. The genes are TRBV6-2 or TRBV6-3 and TRBJ2-7; D is unclear. The germline V gene encodes CDR1 MNHEY and CDR2 SVGEGT. The CDR3 is 12 amino acids. Trimming took 2 bases from V and 3 from J, leaving 5 bases between them. CDR3 sequence: CASSYTRYEQYF. Here the CDR3 DNA reads TGTGCCAGCAGTTACACGCGCTACGAGCAGTACTTC.